Listed here is a single T cell receptor beta chain. Its antigen is as yet unknown. These data are taken from a study of response to subunit inactivated influenza vaccine. Broader study findings: Authors suggested each seasonal flu vaccination may recruit only limited numbers of new T cells.

One entry per CDR3 protein, called by TCRdb with MiXCR from the RT-PCR reads. The table records around 650,000 distinct CDR3 sequences, about 15% of them present only once. The V segment lost 2 bases and the J segment 4 bases; nucleotides outside the gene matches: 8. This CDR3 has 16 amino acids. CDR1 WNHNN and CDR2 SYGVQD come from the germline V gene (reference sequence). This specimen consisted of PBMCs from blood, obtained roughly 12 days after vaccination. J is TRBJ2-3 and V is TRBV10-1, with TRBD2 matching 8 bases. The clonotype comes from a man between 50 and 59 years old who received an inactivated influenza vaccine. The CDR3 DNA sequence: TGCGCCAGCAGTGAGAACCGGGGGGGGCTGCCAGATACGCAGTATTTT. Translated, it gives CASSENRGGLPDTQYF.